Below, 26 T cell receptor beta chains from the same sample are listed, as sequenced in a study of post-analysis software for immune sequencing data. Whole-study findings and limits: In patients, about 5 TRBV segments were more frequent than in controls, with TRBV5-6, TRBV5-1 and TRBV20-1 among them.

These receptors have no identified antigens. Prepared TCR beta cDNA libraries contained unique molecular identifiers. One entry per CDR3 protein, called by TCRdb with MiXCR from the PCR reads. Seen here are 800,000 to 950,000 distinct CDR3 sequences, about 50% observed once, and the top ten hold approximately 4.3%. Material: blood. These receptors were obtained from a girl under 18 with multiple sclerosis.

The rearrangement links TRBV5-1 to TRBJ2-1; TRBD2 matches at 8 bases. This CDR3 comprises 17 residues. CDR1 SGHRS and CDR2 YFSETQ come from the germline V gene. Trimming cost V 3 bases and J 2 bases; bases outside gene matches: 10. The CDR3 nucleotides are TGCGCCAGCAGCTCCGCCCCGGGGGGGGCCACCTACAATGAGCAGTTCTTC. This encodes CASSSAPGGATYNEQFF.

The sample holds a few counts of this clonotype. J is TRBJ1-2 and V is TRBV20-1, with D perhaps matching TRBD1 (6 bases). The V and J ends lost 6 bases and 5 bases respectively, with 16 bases between them. The CDR3 contains 13 residues. Germline assignment: CDR1 DFQATT and CDR2 SNEGSKA (reference sequence). CDR3: CSASLAGEYGYTF. CDR3 bases: TGCAGTGCCAGCCTCGCAGGGGAATATGGCTACACCTTC.

The chain employs TRBV10-3 and TRBJ1-1; D uncertain. Trimming took off 7 bases at V and 1 base at J, with 19 bases between the two ends. This CDR3 has 16 residues. Germline V lookup: CDR1 ENHRY, CDR2 SYGVKD. In nucleotides, the CDR3 is TGTGCCATCAAGGGCCCCGGCGGACGGAGGAACACTGAAGCTTTCTTT. Its translation is CAIKGPGGRRNTEAFF.

The chain joins TRBV6-1 to TRBJ2-6; no firm D call. Per the germline V gene, CDR1 is MNHNS and CDR2 is SASEGT. The CDR3 spans 18 residues. The V end was cut by 6 bases, the J end by 0 bases, with 18 bases between. CDR3 nucleotide sequence: TGTGCCAGCAGCCCCGGACGCCATACCTTCTCTGGGGCCAACGTCCTGACTTTC. Its protein product is CASSPGRHTFSGANVLTF.

The chain recombines TRBV25-1 with TRBJ2-5; 13 bases are a match to TRBD2. The DNA matches TRBJ2-7 better at its end, which makes the J call doubtful. CDR1 is MGHDK and CDR2 is SYGVNS in the germline V gene. This CDR3 region has 16 residues. The CDR3 coding sequence is TGTGCCAGCAGTGAAGAGACTAGCGGGAGGTTCTACGAGCAGTACTTC. Translation: CASSEETSGRFYEQYF.

The chain employs TRBV9 and TRBJ2-1, with 11 bases matching TRBD2. The CDR3 covers 15 residues. With V trimmed by 7 bases and J by 4 bases, 7 bases remained unmatched. Germline V lookup: CDR1 SGDLS, CDR2 YYNGEE. Here the CDR3 DNA reads TGTGCCAGCCGTCCAGGACTAGCGGGTTACAATGAGCAGTTCTTC. Translating gives CASRPGLAGYNEQFF.

J is TRBJ2-1 and V is TRBV5-1, with D perhaps matching TRBD2 (7 bases). The CDR3 sequence is 19 residues long. CDR1 is SGHRS and CDR2 is YFSETQ in the germline V gene. The V and J ends lost 0 bases and 6 bases respectively, with 25 bases between them. CDR3 bases: TGCGCCAGCAGCTTGGATTGGGCCCGGGGGGACAAAACCAGCAATGAGCAGTTCTTC. It codes for CASSLDWARGDKTSNEQFF.

This clonotype appeared a few times. This chain joins TRBV20-1 and TRBJ2-7; 10 bases line up with TRBD2. CDR1 is DFQATT, CDR2 SNEGSKA, per germline (reference sequence). This CDR3 has 17 residues. The V gene end was trimmed by 3 bases and the J gene end by 0 bases; junction bases not matched to a gene: 11. The CDR3 loop reads CSASGTSGIYRSYEQYF. In nucleotides, the CDR3 is TGCAGTGCTAGCGGCACTAGCGGGATCTATCGCTCCTACGAGCAGTACTTC.

The rearrangement uses TRBV20-1 and TRBJ1-5; D is undetermined. Germline values: CDR1 DFQATT, CDR2 SNEGSKA (reference sequence). CDR3 length equals 18 residues. V gave up 3 bases and J gave up 3 bases, with 24 bases separating them. CDR3 residues: CSASPKVHGLPINQPQHF. CDR3 DNA: TGCAGTGCTAGCCCTAAGGTCCACGGCCTTCCGATCAATCAGCCCCAGCATTTT.

The chain employs TRBV7-9 and TRBJ1-2; D not certain. This CDR3 region has 16 residues. CDR1 is SEHNR and CDR2 is FQNEAQ in the germline V gene (reference sequence). V lost 4 bases and J 5 bases, leaving 20 bases between the germline ends. The CDR3 is CASSSRQRGPRYGYTF. The DNA of the CDR3 is TGTGCCAGCAGCTCCCGCCAGCGAGGACCGAGGTATGGCTACACCTTC. Supplemented by reference TRBV7-9 and TRBJ1-2, the full variable domain reads DTGVSQNPRHKITKRGQNVTFRCDPISEHNRLYWYRQTLGQGPEFLTYFQNEAQLEKSRLLSDRFSAERPKGSFSTLEIQRTEQGDSAMYLCASSSRQRGPRYGYTFGSGTRLTVV.

A few counts support this clonotype. The V call is TRBV5-6, the J call TRBJ2-5; the D is unclear. V shed 2 bases and J shed 2 bases, with 13 bases lying between them. CDR3 length equals 15 residues. Germline V lookup: CDR1 SGHDT, CDR2 YYEEEE. CDR3 DNA sequence: TGTGCCAGCAGCTTTGTGCGTTTCAATCAAGAGACCCAGTACTTC. This sequence encodes CASSFVRFNQETQYF.

This clonotype was detected only a few times. This chain links TRBV7-9 with TRBJ2-7; D remains ambiguous. The V end lost 3 bases, the J end lost 1 base, and 10 bases lay between the germline ends. This CDR3 region has 14 residues. Germline V CDR1 and CDR2: SEHNR, FQNEAQ (reference sequence). The CDR3 coding sequence is TGTGCCAGCAGCTTCGGTAAACAGTCCTACGAGCAGTACTTC. This codes for CASSFGKQSYEQYF.

The V and J genes are TRBV6-1 and TRBJ2-7; TRBD1 might be the D (5 bases). The CDR3 has 14 amino acids. Germline V lookup: CDR1 MNHNS, CDR2 SASEGT. V shed 2 bases and J shed 3 bases, with 11 bases lying between them. The CDR3 loop is CASSEQGLSYEQYF. CDR3 DNA sequence: TGTGCCAGCAGTGAACAGGGTTTGAGCTACGAGCAGTACTTC.

The chain is built from TRBV6-2 or TRBV6-3 and TRBJ2-3; no reliable D call. V dropped 2 bases and J dropped 5 bases, with 5 bases sitting between them. The CDR3 covers 12 residues. Germline CDR1 MNHEY, CDR2 SVGEGT. The CDR3 is CASSYTQDTQYF. CDR3 DNA: TGTGCCAGCAGTTACACCCAAGATACGCAGTATTTT.

The rearrangement joins TRBV3-1 to TRBJ1-2; D call uncertain. Trimming shortened V by 1 base and J by 8 bases, and 11 bases separated the two germline ends. This CDR3 is built from 13 residues. Germline V CDR1 and CDR2: LGHDT, YNNKEL (reference sequence). The CDR3 DNA reads TGTGCCAGCAGCCAAGCCGGGTCTCGGGGCTACACCTTC. Amino acid sequence: CASSQAGSRGYTF.

This chain uses TRBV5-1 with TRBJ2-2, with D perhaps matching TRBD1 (5 bases). This CDR3 has 15 residues. Germline CDR1 SGHRS, CDR2 YFSETQ. The V end was cut by 2 bases, the J end by 3 bases, with 11 bases between. The CDR3 coding sequence is TGCGCCAGCAGCTTTTTGGCAGGGTACACCGGGGAGCTGTTTTTT. Translated, it gives CASSFLAGYTGELFF.

This clonotype was seen only a few times. The gene calls are TRBV9 and TRBJ2-3; a weak D match, TRBD2 (5 bases). CDR3 length: 15 amino acids. The germline gives CDR1 SGDLS, CDR2 YYNGEE. V lost 7 bases and J 0 bases, leaving 15 bases between the germline ends. CDR3 amino acids: CASGRRSPSTDTQYF. The CDR3 DNA reads TGTGCCAGCGGGAGAAGGTCCCCTAGCACAGATACGCAGTATTTT.

This clonotype was observed a few times. The V call is TRBV12-3 or TRBV12-4, the J call TRBJ2-5; 9 bases line up with TRBD1. This CDR3 comprises 14 residues. Unmatched junction bases numbered 6, after V lost 6 bases and J lost 4 bases. CDR3 sequence: CASSNTGGGETQYF. The CDR3 DNA is TGTGCCAGCAGCAACACAGGGGGCGGAGAGACCCAGTACTTC.

This chain links TRBV29-1 with TRBJ2-4; D is uncertain. Germline CDR1 is SQVTM and CDR2 is ANQGSEA. The CDR3 is made up of 11 amino acids. Trimming left V 0 bases short and J 9 bases short, with 6 bases between. CDR3 residues: CSVEDRLIQYF. The CDR3 coding sequence is TGCAGCGTTGAAGATCGCCTCATTCAGTACTTC.

A few counts support this clonotype. This chain links TRBV10-1 with TRBJ2-1; TRBD2 matches 9 bases. The CDR3 length is 15 residues. Losses at the gene ends were 0 bases for V and 8 bases for J; bases not matched to a gene: 5. The V gene's germline CDR1 is WNHNN and CDR2 SYGVQD (reference sequence). CDR3 sequence reads: CASSESGGRADEQFF. The CDR3 DNA follows: TGCGCCAGCAGTGAGTCGGGCGGGAGGGCCGATGAGCAGTTCTTC.

This clonotype was counted between two and nine times. V usage is TRBV7-2 and J usage is TRBJ1-2, with unresolved D. Germline assignment: CDR1 SGHTA and CDR2 FQGNSA. This CDR3 has 14 amino acids. Trimming removed 0 bases at V and 2 bases at J, with 7 bases between. The CDR3 sequence is CASSLAGGNYGYTF. DNA of the CDR3: TGTGCCAGCAGCTTAGCAGGCGGGAACTATGGCTACACCTTC.

This clonotype was detected a few times. The V call is TRBV20-1, the J call TRBJ2-3, with D maybe TRBD2 (6 bases). Germline assignment: CDR1 DFQATT and CDR2 SNEGSKA (reference sequence). V was clipped by 1 base and J by 2 bases, with 13 bases between them. The CDR3 is 15 residues long. The CDR3 nucleotides are TGCAGTGCTAGAGTCCCCAGGACTACCACAGATACGCAGTATTTT. It specifies CSARVPRTTTDTQYF.

The chain uses TRBV20-1 and TRBJ2-1; 14 positions agree with TRBD2. After removal of 6 bases from V and 10 bases from J, the junction contained 8 bases not matched to a gene. The CDR3 runs 14 residues. CDR1 is DFQATT, CDR2 SNEGSKA, per germline (reference sequence). The CDR3: CSARTSGRSWEQFF. CDR3 nucleotides: TGCAGTGCAAGGACTAGCGGGAGGTCCTGGGAGCAGTTCTTC.

The CDR3 region is CASSMTGVLGEQYF. The DNA for the CDR3 is TGTGCCAGCAGCATGACAGGGGTCTTGGGCGAGCAGTACTTC. The chain combines TRBV5-6 with TRBJ2-5, with TRBD1 matching 8 bases. The end of the DNA is better explained by TRBJ2-7, so the J call may be wrong. Germline V CDR1 and CDR2: SGHDT, YYEEEE. The CDR3 sequence is 14 residues long.

The V gene is TRBV29-1, the J gene TRBJ1-1, with no clear D. Germline assignment: CDR1 SQVTM and CDR2 ANQGSEA. The CDR3 is made up of 11 amino acids. CDR3 region: CPPTENTEAFF. Written as DNA, the CDR3 is TGCCCTCCAACAGAGAACACTGAAGCTTTCTTT.

J is TRBJ1-2 and V is TRBV27, with 10 bases identical to TRBD1. Germline V CDR1 and CDR2: MNHEY, SMNVEV (reference sequence). Germline trimming cut 3 bases from V and 6 bases from J; bases unmatched to any gene: 10. CDR3 size: 16 residues. CDR3 region: CASSFFETGGVDGYTF. The DNA for the CDR3 is TGTGCCAGCAGTTTCTTCGAGACAGGGGGCGTGGATGGCTACACCTTC.